This TCR beta chain was captured in a study of human T cells and chemical hapten exposure. Study-wide results and caveats: Versus controls, expanded TCRs had significantly more large CDR3 similarity clusters.

Specified time point: patch test 1, 2 weeks after DPC sensitization. Noted treatment: therapeutic diphenylcyclopropenone sensitization with weekly scalp DPC. Sequencing started from total RNA isolated from unfractionated whole blood. How the authors handled the data: The number of TCRs in each sample had a median of around 96,000 and spanned roughly 23,224 to 750,000. In TCRdb, the RACE reads were re-called with MiXCR into one record per CDR3 protein. The V and J calls here are based on TCRdb, not the publication. The table records 150,000 to 200,000 distinct CDR3 sequences, roughly 14% of them present only once. This clonotype was counted many times. As yet, its antigen is unknown. The clonotype was recovered from a woman aged 25 to 39 with alopecia areata. Some clones in this sample may be carry-over from other donors' samples. The specimen comprised whole blood, sampled in connection with sensitization to the hapten diphenylcyclopropenone (DPC).

In DNA form, the CDR3 reads TGTGCCAGCTCACCACCCGGGACAGGGGGTGAAAAACTGTTTTTT. Translation: CASSPPGTGGEKLFF. The chain has TRBV18 and TRBJ1-4; TRBD1 matches at 11 bases. V gave up 0 bases and J gave up 7 bases; unmatched junction bases: 1. The CDR3 totals 15 residues. Germline V gene sequence: CDR1 KGHSH, CDR2 LQKENI.